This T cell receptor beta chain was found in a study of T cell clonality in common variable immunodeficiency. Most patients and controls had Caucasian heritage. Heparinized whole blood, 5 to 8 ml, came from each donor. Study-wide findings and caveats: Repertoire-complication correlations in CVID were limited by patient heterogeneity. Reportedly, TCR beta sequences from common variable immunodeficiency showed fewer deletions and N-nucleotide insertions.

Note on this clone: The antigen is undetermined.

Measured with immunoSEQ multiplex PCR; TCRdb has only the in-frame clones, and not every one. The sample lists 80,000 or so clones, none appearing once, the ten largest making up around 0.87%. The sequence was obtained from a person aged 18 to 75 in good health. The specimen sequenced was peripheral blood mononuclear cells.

Partial CDR3 DNA: TGTGCCAGCAGCCCACAGGGCTACGAG. Translated, it gives CASSPQGYE. The whole CDR3 sequence is CASSPQGYEQYF. This rearrangement joins TRBV11-1 to TRBJ2-7; D is possibly TRBD1 (6 bases). Sequencing ends 3 residues short of the CDR3 end; the germline J gene provides the rest. V lost 5 bases and J lost 3, with 8 bases in between. Germline CDR1 and CDR2: SGHAT and FQDESV (reference sequence). CDR3 length equals 12 residues.